This T cell receptor (beta chain) is from a study of beta chain features in type 1 diabetes. Study-wide results and limits: Shortening that was moderate but significant affected the TCRB CDR3s of Type 1 diabetes patients in all four CD4+ subsets. Among patients, naive, central memory and Treg TCRB repertoires appeared more similar than among healthy donors.

Germline loops: CDR1 MNHNY, CDR2 SVGAGI (reference sequence). CDR3 length equals 11 residues. The study reverse transcribed the entire isolated RNA, so it sequenced expressed TCRB transcripts. Sequencing was performed with immunoSEQ multiplex PCR; in TCRdb, only in-frame clones are kept and a portion is missing. The sample consists of over 600,000 clones, around an eighth of them appearing once. Of note for this clone: Antigen specificity is unknown. An end of the junction differs from the germline gene, which may be a read error.

The chain employs TRBV6-6 and TRBJ1-5; D remains unclear. This clonotype was obtained from a man aged 25-45 years with type 1 diabetes. The sequenced sample consisted of naive CD4+ T cells from blood. CDR3 nucleotides: TGCGCTGCCAGGAGCAATCAGCCCCAGCATTTT. Translating gives CAARSNQPQHF.